This is a list of T cell receptor beta chains from one sample in a study of PD-1 blockade in classical Hodgkin lymphoma. TCRdb's table, derived via immunoSEQ multiplex PCR, lists solely in-frame clones and lacks some. In the table there are nearly 20,000 clones, 76% of which are singletons. Sequenced here: peripheral blood mononuclear cells (PBMCs), sampled before the fourth cycle of nivolumab. All receptors come from a human donor with classical Hodgkin lymphoma. The CDR3 runs from the conserved cysteine through the conserved F or W. Fields, in order: V gene, J gene, D gene, clone size, CDR3 DNA, CDR3 protein. D genes are given only for firm matches. The listing skips clone size in some rows; elsewhere it reads once, few, many or a size class.

V gene: TRBV23-1
J gene: TRBJ2-2
D gene: NA
clone size: NA
CDR3 DNA: TGCGCCAGCAGTCACAGGGGAAGGGCCACCGGGGAGCTGTTTTTT
CDR3 protein: CASSHRGRATGELFF

V gene: TRBV2
J gene: TRBJ2-3
D gene: NA
clone size: NA
CDR3 DNA: TGTGCCAGCGGGGAGTCGCGGTTCATTGATACGCAGTATTTT
CDR3 protein: CASGESRFIDTQYF

V gene: TRBV5-6
J gene: TRBJ1-1
D gene: TRBD1
clone size: once
CDR3 DNA: TGTGCCAGCAGCTTGGTACAGGGGGCGCGAGCTTTCTTT
CDR3 protein: CASSLVQGARAFF

V gene: TRBV7-8
J gene: TRBJ2-7
D gene: TRBD2
clone size: NA
CDR3 DNA: TGTGCCAGCAGCCGAACTGGGGCTAGCGGGAACGAGCAGTACTTC
CDR3 protein: CASSRTGASGNEQYF

V gene: TRBV6-6
J gene: TRBJ1-1
D gene: NA
clone size: NA
CDR3 DNA: TGTGCCAGCGGATGGGCCATGAACACTGAAGCTTTCTTT
CDR3 protein: CASGWAMNTEAFF

V gene: TRBV19
J gene: TRBJ2-3
D gene: NA
clone size: NA
CDR3 DNA: TGTGCCAGTAGGGGGCGTACTAGCACAGATACGCAGTATTTT
CDR3 protein: CASRGRTSTDTQYF

V gene: TRBV2
J gene: TRBJ2-6
D gene: NA
clone size: once
CDR3 DNA: TGTGCCAGCACCGAACCCGTCTCTGGGGCCAACGTCCTGACTTTC
CDR3 protein: CASTEPVSGANVLTF

V gene: TRBV9
J gene: TRBJ1-1
D gene: NA
clone size: NA
CDR3 DNA: TGTGCCAGCAGCGTAGACTCGTACACTGAAGCTTTCTTT
CDR3 protein: CASSVDSYTEAFF

V gene: TRBV10-1
J gene: TRBJ2-3
D gene: NA
clone size: few
CDR3 DNA: TGCGCCAGCAGTGTAGGGACGGCCAATACGCAGTATTTT
CDR3 protein: CASSVGTANTQYF

V gene: TRBV2
J gene: TRBJ1-1
D gene: NA
clone size: NA
CDR3 DNA: TGTGCCAGCAGATTACAGGGCTCTGAAGCTTTCTTT
CDR3 protein: CASRLQGSEAFF

V gene: TRBV6-1
J gene: TRBJ1-5
D gene: NA
clone size: NA
CDR3 DNA: TGTGCCAGCAGTGAACGCGGTAGCAATCAGCCCCAGCATTTT
CDR3 protein: CASSERGSNQPQHF